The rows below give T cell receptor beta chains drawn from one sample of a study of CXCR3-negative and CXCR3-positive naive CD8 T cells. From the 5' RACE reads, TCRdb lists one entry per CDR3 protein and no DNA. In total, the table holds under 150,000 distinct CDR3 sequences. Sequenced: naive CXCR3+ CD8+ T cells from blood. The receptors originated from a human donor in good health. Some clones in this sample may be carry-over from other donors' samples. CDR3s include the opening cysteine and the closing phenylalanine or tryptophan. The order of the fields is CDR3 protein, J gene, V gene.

CASSLGGYGEQYF TRBJ2-7 TRBV7-2
CASSVPLGTSGFNEQFF TRBJ2-1 TRBV28
CATSRERGNRDTEAFF TRBJ1-1 TRBV15
CASSQDMGQGNEQFF TRBJ2-1 TRBV4-3
CSVDTGGADYGYTF TRBJ1-2 TRBV29-1
CASSYSPGANTGELFF TRBJ2-2 TRBV6-5
CASSQVASGDKQYF TRBJ2-7 TRBV14
CASSVPLYVAGALANTGELFF TRBJ2-2 TRBV9
CASSLFEGSGANVLTF TRBJ2-6 TRBV12-3/TRBV12-4
CASSLVGAEYNEQFF TRBJ2-1 TRBV7-9
CSARYTGTEQYF TRBJ2-7 TRBV20-1
CASSHPLDNEQFF TRBJ2-1 TRBV6-2/TRBV6-3
CSGDLSGDSTDTQYF TRBJ2-3 TRBV29-1
CASSSATTSGAGELFF TRBJ2-2 TRBV7-6
CAWSPVNEQFF TRBJ2-1 TRBV30
CASSLVAGSSYEQYF TRBJ2-7 TRBV7-9
CASSQLDQPQHF TRBJ1-5 TRBV3-1
CAISSPSAIPGFDEQFF TRBJ2-1 TRBV28
CASSQRSIAGGPVTGELFF TRBJ2-2 TRBV7-3
CASSSRPTGTQETQYF TRBJ2-5 TRBV5-5
CASSPAQVNTEAFF TRBJ1-1 TRBV4-3
CASSLGWANVEQYF TRBJ2-7 TRBV11-2
CSVEENSYEQYF TRBJ2-7 TRBV29-1
CASSQATVYNEQFF TRBJ2-1 TRBV3-1